Sequencing of this TCR beta chain was carried out in a study of cytomegalovirus exposure and HLA in healthy donors. The table lists this clone with a few counts. The PCR contained 60 Vbeta and 13 Jbeta primers. Repertoires were generated with immunoSEQ multiplex PCR, while TCRdb's copy carries only in-frame clones and drops some. The data contain approximately 120,000 clones, 80% to 85% of them singletons. The V end was cut by 2 bases, the J end by 0 bases, with 7 bases between. The CDR3 consists of 14 residues. The receptor was isolated from a woman aged 25 to 45 in good health and CMV-seronegative. This chain links TRBV23-1 with TRBJ1-1; maybe TRBD1 (5 bases). TRBV23-1 is an ORF, with its function uncertain. Material for sequencing was PBMCs. DNA for the CDR3: TGCGCCAGCAGTCAACAGGGTCTGAACACTGAAGCTTTCTTT. It specifies CASSQQGLNTEAFF.